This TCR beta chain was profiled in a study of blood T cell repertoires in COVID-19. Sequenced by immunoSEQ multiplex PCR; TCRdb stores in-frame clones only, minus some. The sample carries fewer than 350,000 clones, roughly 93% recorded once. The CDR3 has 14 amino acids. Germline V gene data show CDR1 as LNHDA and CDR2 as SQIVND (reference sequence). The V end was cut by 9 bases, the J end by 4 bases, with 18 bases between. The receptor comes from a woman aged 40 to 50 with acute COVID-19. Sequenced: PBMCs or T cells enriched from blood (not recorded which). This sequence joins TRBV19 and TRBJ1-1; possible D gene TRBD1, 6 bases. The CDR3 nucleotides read TGTGCCAGCATCAGGGGACCCTTCGTCACTGAAGCTTTCTTT. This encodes CASIRGPFVTEAFF.